This entry features one T cell receptor (beta chain) sequence. The RNA input was roughly 0.45 to 1 ug, and it was reverse transcribed with random hexamers. Amplification of TCR beta CDR3 was carried out by immunoSEQ multiplex PCR, which covered 54 Vbeta and 13 Jbeta segments. TCRdb passed the immunoSEQ multiplex PCR reads through MiXCR, listing each CDR3 protein once. Of about 76,000 distinct CDR3 sequences in the sample, roughly 92% were seen once. The entry originates in a study of CD8 T cells in Susac syndrome. Deletions cut 5 bases from V and 0 bases from J, with 7 bases between. Germline V gene data show CDR1 as MNHEY and CDR2 as SVGAGI. The CDR3 extends over 14 amino acids.

The sequencing sample was made of CD8+ T cells from PBMCs. The V and J genes are TRBV6-5 and TRBJ2-2, with a weak D call TRBD2 (5 bases). The receptor's source is a human donor with Susac syndrome. CDR3 loop: CASSLASNTGELFF. The CDR3 nucleotides read TGTGCCAGCAGTCTAGCCTCGAACACCGGGGAGCTGTTTTTT.